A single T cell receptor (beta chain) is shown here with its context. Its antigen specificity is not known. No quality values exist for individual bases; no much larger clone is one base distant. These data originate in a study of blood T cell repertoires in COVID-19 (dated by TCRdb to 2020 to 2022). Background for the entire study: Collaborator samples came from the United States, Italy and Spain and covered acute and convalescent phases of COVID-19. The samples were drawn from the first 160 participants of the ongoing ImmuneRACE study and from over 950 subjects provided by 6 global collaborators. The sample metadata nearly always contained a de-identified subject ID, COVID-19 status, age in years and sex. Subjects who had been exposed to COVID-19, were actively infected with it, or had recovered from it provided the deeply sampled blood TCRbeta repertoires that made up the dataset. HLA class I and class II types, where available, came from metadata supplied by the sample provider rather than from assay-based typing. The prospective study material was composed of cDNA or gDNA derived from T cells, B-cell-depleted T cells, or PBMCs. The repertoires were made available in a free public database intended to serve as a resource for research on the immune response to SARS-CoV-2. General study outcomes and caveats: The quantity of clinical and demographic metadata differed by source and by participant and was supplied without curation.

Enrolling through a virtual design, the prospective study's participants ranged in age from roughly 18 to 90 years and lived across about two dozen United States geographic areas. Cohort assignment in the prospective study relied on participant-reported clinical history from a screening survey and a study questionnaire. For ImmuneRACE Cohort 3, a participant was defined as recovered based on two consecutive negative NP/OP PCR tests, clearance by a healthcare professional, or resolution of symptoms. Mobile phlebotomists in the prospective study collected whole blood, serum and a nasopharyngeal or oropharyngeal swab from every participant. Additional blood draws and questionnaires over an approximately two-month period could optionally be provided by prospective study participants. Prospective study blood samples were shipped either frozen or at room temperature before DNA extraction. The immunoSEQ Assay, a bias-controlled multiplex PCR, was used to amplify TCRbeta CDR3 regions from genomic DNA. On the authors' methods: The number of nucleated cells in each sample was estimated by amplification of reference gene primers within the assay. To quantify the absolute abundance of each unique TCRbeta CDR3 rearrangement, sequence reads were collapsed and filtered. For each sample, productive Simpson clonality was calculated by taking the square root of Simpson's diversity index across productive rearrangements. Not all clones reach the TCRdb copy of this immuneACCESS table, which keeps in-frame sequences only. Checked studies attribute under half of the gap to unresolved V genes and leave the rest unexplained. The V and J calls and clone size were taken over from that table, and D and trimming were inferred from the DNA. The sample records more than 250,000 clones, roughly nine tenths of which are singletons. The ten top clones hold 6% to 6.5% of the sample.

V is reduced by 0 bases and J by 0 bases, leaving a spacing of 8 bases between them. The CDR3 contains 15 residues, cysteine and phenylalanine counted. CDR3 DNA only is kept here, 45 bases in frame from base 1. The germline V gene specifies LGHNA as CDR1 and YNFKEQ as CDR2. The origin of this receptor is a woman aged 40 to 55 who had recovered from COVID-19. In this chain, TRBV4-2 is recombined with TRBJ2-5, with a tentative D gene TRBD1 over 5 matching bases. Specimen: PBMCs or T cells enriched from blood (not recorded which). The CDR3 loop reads CASSQDPGYQETQYF. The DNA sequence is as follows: TGTGCCAGCAGCCAAGACCCAGGGTACCAAGAGACCCAGTACTTC.